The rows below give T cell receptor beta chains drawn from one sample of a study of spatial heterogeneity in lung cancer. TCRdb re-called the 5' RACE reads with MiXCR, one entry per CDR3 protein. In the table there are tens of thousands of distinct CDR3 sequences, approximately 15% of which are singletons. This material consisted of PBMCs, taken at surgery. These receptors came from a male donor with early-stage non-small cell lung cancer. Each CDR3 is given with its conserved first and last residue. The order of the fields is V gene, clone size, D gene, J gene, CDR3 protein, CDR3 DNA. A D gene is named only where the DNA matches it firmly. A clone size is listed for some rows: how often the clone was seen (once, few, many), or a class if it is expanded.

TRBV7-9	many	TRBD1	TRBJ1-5	CASSLQGQGDQPQHF	TGTGCCAGCAGCTTACAGGGACAGGGCGATCAGCCCCAGCATTTT
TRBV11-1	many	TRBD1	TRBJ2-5	CASSSDRAETQYF	TGTGCCAGCAGTTCCGACAGGGCCGAGACCCAGTACTTC
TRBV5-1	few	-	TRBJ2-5	CASSSRDSSRETQYF	TGCGCCAGCAGCTCACGGGATTCCTCGAGGGAGACCCAGTACTTC
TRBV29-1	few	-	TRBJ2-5	CSAGVGAQYF	TGCAGCGCCGGGGTGGGGGCCCAGTACTTC
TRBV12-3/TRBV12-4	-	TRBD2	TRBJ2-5	CASSQTSGSGETQYF	TGTGCCAGCAGTCAAACTAGCGGGAGCGGTGAGACCCAGTACTTC
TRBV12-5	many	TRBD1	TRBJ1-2	CASGLWSGGASYGYTF	TGTGCTAGTGGTTTGTGGTCAGGGGGAGCGAGCTATGGCTACACCTTC
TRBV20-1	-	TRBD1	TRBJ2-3	CSASDRETSDTQYF	TGCAGTGCTTCGGACAGGGAGACCTCAGATACGCAGTATTTT
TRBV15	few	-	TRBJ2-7	CATSRDRGPYEQYF	TGTGCCACCAGCAGAGACAGGGGCCCTTACGAGCAGTACTTC
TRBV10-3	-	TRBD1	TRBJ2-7	CAISAGTGGPYEQYF	TGTGCCATCAGCGCCGGGACAGGGGGTCCCTACGAGCAGTACTTC
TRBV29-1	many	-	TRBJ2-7	CSAQGSPPYEQYF	TGCAGCGCCCAGGGGTCCCCCCCTTACGAGCAGTACTTC
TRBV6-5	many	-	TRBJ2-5	CASSYIGGEETQYF	TGTGCCAGCAGTTATATCGGCGGGGAAGAGACCCAGTACTTC
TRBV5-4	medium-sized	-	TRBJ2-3	CASSLGTGPDTQYF	TGTGCCAGCAGCTTGGGGACGGGGCCAGATACGCAGTATTTT
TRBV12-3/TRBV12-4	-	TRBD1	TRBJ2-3	CASRTGQMMTDTQYF	TGTGCCAGCAGAACGGGACAGATGATGACGGATACGCAGTATTTT
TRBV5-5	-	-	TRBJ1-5	CASSLAGYGKQPQHF	TGTGCCAGCAGCTTGGCGGGGTACGGAAAACAGCCCCAGCATTTT
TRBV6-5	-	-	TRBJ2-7	CASHRTSRSYEQYF	TGTGCCAGCCACCGGACGTCGCGTTCCTACGAGCAGTACTTC
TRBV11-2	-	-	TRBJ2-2	CASSTGRVSTGELFF	TGTGCCAGCAGCACAGGGAGGGTTTCGACCGGGGAGCTGTTTTTT
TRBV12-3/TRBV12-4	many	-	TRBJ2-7	CASGMTDYEQYF	TGTGCCAGCGGGATGACAGACTACGAGCAGTACTTC
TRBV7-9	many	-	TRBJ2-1	CASTSRDEQFF	TGTGCCAGCACGTCGCGGGATGAGCAGTTCTTC
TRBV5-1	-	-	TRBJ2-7	CASSGGRGPGSPYEQYF	TGCGCCAGCAGCGGGGGTCGCGGTCCAGGTTCTCCCTACGAGCAGTACTTC
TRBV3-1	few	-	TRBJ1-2	CASSQDLRVDGYTF	TGTGCCAGCAGCCAAGATCTCAGGGTGGATGGCTACACCTTC
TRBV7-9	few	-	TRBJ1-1	CASSLAADGGTEAFF	TGTGCCAGCAGCCTCGCTGCGGATGGGGGCACTGAAGCTTTCTTT
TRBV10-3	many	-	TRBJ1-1	CAISDRDGRNTEAFF	TGTGCCATCAGTGACCGGGACGGAAGGAACACTGAAGCTTTCTTT
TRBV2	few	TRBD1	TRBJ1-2	CASSEGQGYTF	TGTGCCAGCAGCGAGGGACAGGGCTACACCTTC
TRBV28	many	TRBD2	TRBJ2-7	CATEREGYEQYF	TGTGCCACGGAGCGGGAAGGCTACGAGCAGTACTTC
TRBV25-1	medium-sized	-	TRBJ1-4	CASSELGMTATNEKLFF	TGTGCCAGCAGTGAATTGGGGATGACAGCAACTAATGAAAAACTGTTTTTT
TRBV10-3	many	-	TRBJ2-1	CATQAGPYNEQFF	TGTGCCACCCAGGCGGGCCCCTACAATGAGCAGTTCTTC
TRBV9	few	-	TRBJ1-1	CASSPGPSF	TGTGCCAGCAGCCCAGGCCCTTCTTTT
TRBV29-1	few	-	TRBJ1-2	CSVPVGGASGYTF	TGCAGCGTGCCCGTGGGAGGGGCGTCTGGCTACACCTTC
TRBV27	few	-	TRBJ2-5	CASSTVFQETQYF	TGTGCCAGCAGTACGGTATTCCAAGAGACCCAGTACTTC
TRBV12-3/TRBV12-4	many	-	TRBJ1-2	CASRRSLNNYGYTF	TGTGCCAGCAGACGAAGCCTTAATAACTATGGCTACACCTTC
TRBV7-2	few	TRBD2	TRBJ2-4	CASSPSSGRLAKNIQYF	TGTGCCAGCAGCCCCTCTAGCGGGCGCTTAGCCAAAAACATTCAGTACTTC
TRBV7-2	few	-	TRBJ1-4	CASSLASTVDEKLFF	TGTGCCAGCAGCTTAGCGAGCACAGTGGATGAAAAACTGTTTTTT
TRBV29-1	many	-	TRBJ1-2	CSVGPGGYGYTF	TGCAGCGTTGGTCCCGGGGGCTATGGCTACACCTTC
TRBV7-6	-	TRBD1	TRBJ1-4	CASSFGQGKEKLFF	TGTGCCAGCAGCTTTGGACAGGGGAAGGAAAAACTGTTTTTT
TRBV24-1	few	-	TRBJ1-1	CATSDGTKAFF	TGTGCCACCAGTGACGGGACAAAAGCTTTCTTT
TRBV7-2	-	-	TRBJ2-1	CAGSSLGLAYNEQFF	TGTGCCGGCAGCTCCCTAGGACTGGCTTACAATGAGCAGTTCTTC
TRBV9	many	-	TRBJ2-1	CASSVGGVAVNEQFF	TGTGCCAGCAGCGTAGGGGGAGTAGCGGTCAATGAGCAGTTCTTC
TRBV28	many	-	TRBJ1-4	CASTLRRGSDEKLFF	TGTGCCAGCACCCTGCGCCGCGGTTCGGATGAAAAACTGTTTTTT
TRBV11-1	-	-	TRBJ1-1	CASSWTEGDTEAFF	TGTGCCAGCAGCTGGACGGAGGGGGACACTGAAGCTTTCTTT
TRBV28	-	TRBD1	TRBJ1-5	CASSPGQGGNQPQHF	TGTGCCAGCAGTCCGGGACAGGGCGGCAATCAGCCCCAGCATTTT